One and the same sample provided the 3 T cell receptor beta chains below, sequenced in a study of cytomegalovirus exposure and HLA in healthy donors. PCR used 60 Vbeta primers and 13 Jbeta primers. Using immunoSEQ multiplex PCR, the repertoire was profiled, and TCRdb retains in-frame clones only, with some absent. The table shows about 110,000 clones, with 77% occurring only once. The sequenced sample consisted of PBMCs. The receptor source for this set is a male donor in good health and CMV-seronegative.

V gene TRBV28 combines with J gene TRBJ2-7; 10 positions match TRBD2. V lost 2 bases, J lost 2 bases, and 6 bases stayed unmatched. The CDR3 is 16 residues long. From germline, CDR1 is MDHEN and CDR2 SYDVKM. The CDR3 here is CASSLASGRSTYEQYF. DNA for the CDR3: TGTGCCAGCAGTTTAGCTAGCGGGAGAAGTACCTACGAGCAGTACTTC.

V and J are TRBV6-5 and TRBJ1-1; weak D call: TRBD1 (5 bases). V lost 4 bases, J lost 1 base, and 16 bases lay in between. This CDR3 region has 16 residues. CDR1 is MNHEY, CDR2 SVGAGI, per germline. The CDR3, as DNA: TGTGCCAGCAGTTCCCAGGGTTACGGGTGGAACACTGAAGCTTTCTTT. Amino acid sequence: CASSSQGYGWNTEAFF.

J is TRBJ1-1 and V is TRBV7-2, with D hard to call. From germline, CDR1 is SGHTA and CDR2 FQGNSA. V was cut by 1 base and J by 8 bases, with 11 bases left in between. This CDR3 has 13 residues. CDR3 in amino acids: CASSLEASLEAFF. The CDR3 bases are TGTGCCAGCAGCTTAGAAGCCTCCTTAGAAGCTTTCTTT.